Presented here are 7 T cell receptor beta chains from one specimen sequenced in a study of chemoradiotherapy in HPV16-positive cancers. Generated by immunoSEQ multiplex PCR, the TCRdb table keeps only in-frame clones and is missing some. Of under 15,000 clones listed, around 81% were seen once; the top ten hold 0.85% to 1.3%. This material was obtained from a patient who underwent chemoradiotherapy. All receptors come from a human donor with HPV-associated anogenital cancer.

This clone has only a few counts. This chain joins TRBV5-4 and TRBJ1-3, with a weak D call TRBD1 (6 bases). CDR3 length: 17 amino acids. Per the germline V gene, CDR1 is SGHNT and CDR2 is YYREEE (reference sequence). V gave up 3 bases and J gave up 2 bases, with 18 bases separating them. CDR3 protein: CASSSPARGQTGNTIYF. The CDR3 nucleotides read TGTGCCAGCAGCTCTCCCGCTCGGGGGCAGACTGGAAACACCATATATTTT.

CDR3 residues: CASSIAQGDEQFF. CDR3 bases: TGTGCCAGTAGTATAGCACAGGGGGATGAGCAGTTCTTC. The J gene is TRBJ2-1, the V gene TRBV19, with 8 bases matching TRBD1. In germline, CDR1 is LNHDA, CDR2 SQIVND (reference sequence). The trim removed 1 base at V and 8 bases at J, leaving 1 base unmatched. The CDR3 extends over 13 amino acids. The whole variable domain, filled in from reference TRBV19 and TRBJ2-1, reads DGGITQSPKYLFRKEGQNVTLSCEQNLNHDAMYWYRQDPGQGLRLIYYSQIVNDFQKGDIAEGYSVSREKKESFPLTVTSAQKNPTAFYLCASSIAQGDEQFFGPGTRLTVL.

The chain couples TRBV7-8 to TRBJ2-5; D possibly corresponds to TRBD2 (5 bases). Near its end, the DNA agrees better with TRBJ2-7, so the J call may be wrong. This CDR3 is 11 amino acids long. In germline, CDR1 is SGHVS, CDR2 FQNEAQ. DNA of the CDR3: TGTGCCAGCAGCTCCCGGGGCGAGCAGTACTTC. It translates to CASSSRGEQYF.

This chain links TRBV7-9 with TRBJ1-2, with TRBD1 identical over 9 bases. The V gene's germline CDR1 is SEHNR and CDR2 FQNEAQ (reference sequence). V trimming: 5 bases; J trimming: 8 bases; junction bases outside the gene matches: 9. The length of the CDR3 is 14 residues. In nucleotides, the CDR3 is TGTGCCAGCAGCGGGGGACAGGGAGAAAAAGGCTACACCTTC. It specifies CASSGGQGEKGYTF.

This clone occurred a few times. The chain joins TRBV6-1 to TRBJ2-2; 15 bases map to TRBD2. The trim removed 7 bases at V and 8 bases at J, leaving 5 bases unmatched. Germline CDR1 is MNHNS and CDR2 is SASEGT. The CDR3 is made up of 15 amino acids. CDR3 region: CASTGTSGGRGELFF. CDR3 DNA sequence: TGTGCCAGCACCGGGACTAGCGGGGGGAGAGGGGAGCTGTTTTTT.

The CDR3 nucleotides read TGTGCCAGCAGCCCCCCGTCCGAGACCCAGTACTTC. It is translated as CASSPPSETQYF. The rearrangement uses TRBV7-9 and TRBJ2-5; D gene uncertain. Germline assignment: CDR1 SEHNR and CDR2 FQNEAQ (reference sequence). The germline V and J ends were trimmed by 5 bases and 5 bases, with 9 bases remaining between them. The CDR3 is made up of 12 amino acids.

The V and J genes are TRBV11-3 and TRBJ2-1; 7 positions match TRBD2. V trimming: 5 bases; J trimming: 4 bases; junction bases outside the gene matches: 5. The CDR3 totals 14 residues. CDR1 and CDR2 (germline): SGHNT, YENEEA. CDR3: CASSLRGGYNEQFF. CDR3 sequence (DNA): TGTGCCAGCAGCCTCCGCGGGGGTTACAATGAGCAGTTCTTC. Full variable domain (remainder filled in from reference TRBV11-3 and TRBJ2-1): EAGVVQSPRYKIIEKKQPVAFWCNPISGHNTLYWYLQNLGQGPELLIRYENEEAVDDSQLPKDRFSAERLKGVDSTLKIQPAELGDSAVYLCASSLRGGYNEQFFGPGTRLTVL.